The present entry profiles one T cell receptor beta chain with its context. Its target is not known. In total, each donor contributed a single heparinised blood draw that averaged around 100 mL. Each of the CD4+ naive, central memory, regulatory and stem cell-like memory populations was sorted via CD45RO/CCR7/CD25/CD127/CD95/CD27. This specimen belongs to a study of beta chain features in type 1 diabetes. General observations from the study: People with Type 1 diabetes carried modestly yet significantly shorter TCRB CDR3s in all four CD4+ subsets.

What was sequenced were expressed TCRB transcripts, since all of the isolated RNA had been reverse transcribed. Produced via immunoSEQ multiplex PCR; TCRdb's table is partial and in-frame only. The sample lists under 300,000 clones; around a quarter were seen once. The CDR3 loop spans 13 amino acids. The V end was cut by 8 bases, the J end by 3 bases, with 14 bases between. Germline CDR1 reads KGHSH; CDR2 reads LQKENI. The clonotype originates from a young man in good health. The V and J genes are TRBV18 and TRBJ2-7, with D possibly being TRBD1 (6 bases). The sample consisted of central memory CD4+ T cells from blood. The CDR3 sequence is CASQPPGDYEQYF. Here the CDR3 DNA reads TGTGCCAGCCAGCCCCCAGGGGACTACGAGCAGTACTTC.